These T cell receptor beta chains were read from a single sample in a study of regulatory T cells in long-lasting Graves disease. MiXCR, run by TCRdb on the multiplex PCR reads, gives a single entry per CDR3 protein. The data hold about 290,000 distinct CDR3 sequences, with roughly a fifth observed a single time. The specimen was peripheral blood mononuclear cells (PBMCs), collected when the disease was refractory, from a patient treated with antithyroid drugs. These receptors originate from a female donor with Graves disease. CDR3s include the opening cysteine and the closing phenylalanine or tryptophan. The D gene is left open where the match is weak. Rows may omit the clone size; those that give it use once, few, many or a size class.

clone_size d_call j_call v_call cdr3_nt cdr3_aa
NA NA TRBJ2-6 TRBV7-9 TGTGCCAGCAGCTTATTTCTGGACCAGCTCTCTGGGGCCAACGTCCTGACTTTC CASSLFLDQLSGANVLTF
many TRBD1 TRBJ2-5 TRBV6-1 TGTGCCAGCAGGCGCTACGTCGGGACAGGGGACCAAGAGACCCAGTACTTC CASRRYVGTGDQETQYF
NA TRBD2 TRBJ2-1 TRBV6-5 TGTGCCAGCAGTTACTTGGGACTAGCGGCAAGGTATGAGCAGTTCTTC CASSYLGLAARYEQFF
NA TRBD2 TRBJ2-7 TRBV27 TGTGCCGACGAGGGCGGGAGCGGCTACGAGCAGTACTTC CADEGGSGYEQYF
NA NA TRBJ2-5 TRBV7-2 TGTGCCAGCAGCTTATGGGATTCTGCATATGAGACCCAGTACTTC CASSLWDSAYETQYF
many NA TRBJ1-1 TRBV27 TGTGCCAGCAGGATTCTGGGGGCGCACACTGAAGCTTTCTTT CASRILGAHTEAFF
NA TRBD2 TRBJ2-1 TRBV28 TGTGCCAGCAGGACGAGCGGGACCCTCTACAATGAGCAGTTCTTC CASRTSGTLYNEQFF
once NA TRBJ1-1 TRBV9 TGTGCCAGCAGCGTAGAACAGAACACTGAAGCTTTCTTT CASSVEQNTEAFF
NA TRBD1 TRBJ2-3 TRBV7-8 TGTGCCAGCAGCTTCAATCTCGGACAGGGCCCAGATACGCAGTATTTT CASSFNLGQGPDTQYF
NA NA TRBJ1-6 TRBV4-2 TGTGCCAGCAGCCAAGAACAGAGGCACTATAATTCACCCCTCCACTTT CASSQEQRHYNSPLHF
many NA TRBJ2-7 TRBV29-1 TGCAGCGTCTCCTCGGGCGTGAGAAACGAGCAGTACTTC CSVSSGVRNEQYF
few TRBD2 TRBJ2-3 TRBV2 TGTGCCAGCAGTACTAGCGGCACAGATACGCAGTATTTT CASSTSGTDTQYF
many NA TRBJ2-5 TRBV7-3 TGTGCCAGCAGCCTTCGCGCCGAGACCCAGTACTTC CASSLRAETQYF
NA NA TRBJ2-1 TRBV6-2/TRBV6-3 TGTGCCAGCAGTTACTCGAGTGACAATGAGCAGTTCTTC CASSYSSDNEQFF
NA NA TRBJ1-1 TRBV6-5 TGTGCCAGCAGTTATCGAGGGTTGAACACTGAAGCTTTCTTT CASSYRGLNTEAFF
NA TRBD1 TRBJ1-2 TRBV28 TGTGCCAGCAGTTTATACAGGGGGCGCGGTGGCTACACCTTC CASSLYRGRGGYTF
few TRBD1 TRBJ1-5 TRBV7-9 TGTGCCAGCAGCGGTCCGGGACAGGGGGGAAATCAGCCCCAGCATTTT CASSGPGQGGNQPQHF
many NA TRBJ1-1 TRBV29-1 TGCAGCGTCTTCCACGGAGGCACTGAAGCTTTCTTT CSVFHGGTEAFF
many NA TRBJ1-1 TRBV29-1 TGCAGCGTTGAAGACTGGCGGAACACTGAAGCTTTCTTT CSVEDWRNTEAFF
few TRBD2 TRBJ2-5 TRBV20-1 TGCAGTGCCACCGGGACTAGCGGGAACGCCGGGGAGACCCAGTACTTC CSATGTSGNAGETQYF
many NA TRBJ2-5 TRBV7-3 TGTGCCAGCAGCTTAAACACAAACCCTAACCAAGAGACCCAGTACTTC CASSLNTNPNQETQYF
many NA TRBJ1-4 TRBV6-1 TGTGCCAGCAGTGCTCGGACCTGGGCGGCTAATGAAAAACTGTTTTTT CASSARTWAANEKLFF
many NA TRBJ2-7 TRBV28 TGTGCCAGCAGTTCTCCGGGACTGCTACACGACGAGCAGTACTTC CASSSPGLLHDEQYF
few TRBD1 TRBJ2-2 TRBV9 TGTGCCAGCAGCGTAGACACGGGACAGGGCCTTTTCGGATGGACCGGGGAGCTGTTTTTT CASSVDTGQGLFGWTGELFF
many NA TRBJ2-5 TRBV28 TGTGCCAGTAGTAGTACGGTAGAGACCCAGTACTTC CASSSTVETQYF
NA NA TRBJ2-7 TRBV7-9 TGTGCCAGCAGCTTACTTTCCGGGACCACCTACGAGCAGTACTTC CASSLLSGTTYEQYF
NA NA TRBJ2-5 TRBV7-9 TGTGCCAGCAGCGAAGGACCGTACCAAGAGACCCAGTACTTC CASSEGPYQETQYF
few TRBD2 TRBJ2-1 TRBV19 TGTGCCAGTAGTCCAGGGACTAGCGGATACAATGAGCAGTTCTTC CASSPGTSGYNEQFF
many TRBD1 TRBJ2-7 TRBV6-1 TGTGCCAGCAGGACAGGGGAGTGGGTCTACGAGCAGTACTTC CASRTGEWVYEQYF
few NA TRBJ2-2 TRBV7-9 TGTGCCAGCAGCTTTAGTCCCCGGGCCGGGGAGCTGTTTTTT CASSFSPRAGELFF
many NA TRBJ2-1 TRBV6-5 TGTGCCAGCAGTTACAAGACAGCTTACAATGAGCAGTTCTTC CASSYKTAYNEQFF
many TRBD1 TRBJ2-5 TRBV5-1 TGCGCCAGCAGCTTAACAGGGGGACTTGCAGAGACCCAGTACTTC CASSLTGGLAETQYF
NA TRBD1 TRBJ1-2 TRBV5-1 TGCGCCAGCAGCTCCGGACAGGAGGATGACTACACCTTC CASSSGQEDDYTF
many NA TRBJ2-5 TRBV6-1 TGTGCCAGCAGTAACACGTGGGGAGAGACCCAGTACTTC CASSNTWGETQYF
few TRBD1 TRBJ2-7 TRBV7-2 TGTGCCAGCAGCATTCACAGGGGGAACGAGCAGTACTTC CASSIHRGNEQYF
NA NA TRBJ1-2 TRBV6-1 TGTGCCAGCAGTGAAGATTGGGACTATGGCTACACCTTC CASSEDWDYGYTF
NA NA TRBJ2-3 TRBV20-1 TGCAGTGCTAGGGTCAGAAGTACAGATACGCAGTATTTT CSARVRSTDTQYF